A selection of T cell receptor beta chains follows, all from one sample in a study of tumor and adjacent non-tumor tissue in lung cancer. MiXCR was run by TCRdb on the multiplex PCR reads, yielding one entry per CDR3 protein. Of more than 85,000 distinct CDR3 sequences listed, under 90% are singletons. The sample was lung tumor tissue. The receptors here all came from a man between 70 and 80 years old with non-small cell lung cancer. The CDR3 runs from the conserved cysteine through the conserved F or W. Fields, in order: V gene, clone size, J gene, D gene, CDR3 DNA, CDR3 protein. A D gene is named only where the DNA matches it firmly. Part of the rows lack a size; the others show once, few, many or a class for expanded clones.

TRBV4-1	NA	TRBJ2-2	NA	TGCGCTAGCAGCCGCACGATAGGGGTACTTGGGACCGGGGGGCTGTTTTTT	CASSRTIGVLGTGGLFF
TRBV5-4	NA	TRBJ2-5	NA	TGTGCCAGCCATAGGATTCCCTCAAATTGTGAGACCCAGTACTTC	CASHRIPSNCETQYF
TRBV5-4	NA	TRBJ2-7	TRBD1	TGTGCCAGAAGCACGGACAGGGGGCACTGCTACGAGCAGTACTTC	CARSTDRGHCYEQYF
TRBV6-5	once	TRBJ2-7	NA	TGTGCCGTCGGAAGGAGACTAACAAGTTCTCACGAGCAGTACTTC	CAVGRRLTSSHEQYF
TRBV2	NA	TRBJ2-1	NA	TGTGCCAGCTGTGGCGAGGATGTCTCCAATGAGCAGTTTTTC	CASCGEDVSNEQFF
TRBV12-3/TRBV12-4	once	TRBJ1-1	NA	TGTGCCAGCAATCTGACAATCGTCACTGAAGTTTTCTTT	CASNLTIVTEVFF
TRBV14	NA	TRBJ1-6	NA	TGTGACAACAGCCAAGAAGGCCCTGATAATTCACCCCTCCACTTT	CDNSQEGPDNSPLHF
TRBV4-2	NA	TRBJ2-7	TRBD1	TGTACCAGCAGCCGAAGACAGGGCTACGAGCAGTACTTC	CTSSRRQGYEQYF
TRBV10-3	once	TRBJ2-1	TRBD2	TGTGCCATGAGTGACCCCCAGAGCGGGAGTTCCTACAATGAGGAGTTCTTC	CAMSDPQSGSSYNEEFF
TRBV7-9	NA	TRBJ1-5	NA	TGTGCCAGCAGCAATAGCGACGGGTCCAATCAGTCCCAGCATTTT	CASSNSDGSNQSQHF
TRBV19	few	TRBJ1-1	TRBD1	TGTGCCAGTAGTATAGACGGAGACAGGGGCGAAGCTTTCTTT	CASSIDGDRGEAFF
TRBV11-2	many	TRBJ2-1	TRBD2	TGTGCCAGCAGCTTAAGGACTAGCGGGAGGGCCTCTAAGTCGTTTGGTGAGCAGTTCTTC	CASSLRTSGRASKSFGEQFF
TRBV29-1	NA	TRBJ2-1	NA	TGCAGTGCCCTTGGGTTGAGCCGGGGCAGCTCCTACAATGAGCAGTTCTTC	CSALGLSRGSSYNEQFF
TRBV11-2	NA	TRBJ1-1	NA	TGTGCCAGCGGCTTCGGCGAGGGCCGGTCTGAAGCTTTCTTT	CASGFGEGRSEAFF
TRBV10-2	NA	TRBJ1-1	TRBD1	TGTGCCAGCAGGGACAGGAGCCCTGAAGCTTTCTTT	CASRDRSPEAFF
TRBV6-1	NA	TRBJ2-1	NA	TGTGCCAGGAGTGAAGGTCCCGGGATCTCCTACAATGAGCAGTTCTTC	CARSEGPGISYNEQFF
TRBV5-6	NA	TRBJ2-4	NA	TGTGCCAGCAGCTTGAATCGTGGGGCGGAAAAATTAGCCAAAAACATTCAGTACTTC	CASSLNRGAEKLAKNIQYF
TRBV29-1	NA	TRBJ2-7	NA	TGCAGCCTCGGGGCAAGTGGGATGCACGAGCAGTACTTC	CSLGASGMHEQYF
TRBV4-2	NA	TRBJ2-5	NA	TGTGCCAGTAGCCGCCTAACAGGGGGGGGGTTGGAAGAGACCCAGTGCTTC	CASSRLTGGGLEETQCF
TRBV6-5	NA	TRBJ1-1	NA	TGTGCCAGTAGCTGGACATGGCTGAACGCTGAAGCTTTCTTT	CASSWTWLNAEAFF
TRBV20-1	NA	TRBJ1-1	NA	TGCAGTGCTATAGTTGGGGGGGTGAACACTGAAGCTTTCTTT	CSAIVGGVNTEAFF
TRBV4-3	NA	TRBJ2-5	TRBD1	TGCGCCAGCAGCCAAGCCGGAGGGGTGGGACAGGAGACCCAATTCTTC	CASSQAGGVGQETQFF
TRBV12-3/TRBV12-4	NA	TRBJ2-1	NA	TGTACCAGCACCACGGGAAATGAGCAGTTATTC	CTSTTGNEQLF
TRBV6-2/TRBV6-3	NA	TRBJ2-7	TRBD1	TGTGCCAGCAGGAAAATGACAGGGGCGGCCTACGAGCAGTACTTC	CASRKMTGAAYEQYF
TRBV6-1	NA	TRBJ2-1	TRBD1	TGTGCCAGCAAACAGGGGCTGTCAATGCACAATGGGCAGTTCTTC	CASKQGLSMHNGQFF
TRBV18	NA	TRBJ1-2	NA	TGTGCCAGCTCACCAGGTACAGGGCTAAACTATGGCTACACCTTC	CASSPGTGLNYGYTF
TRBV5-4	NA	TRBJ2-2	NA	TGTGCCAGCAACTTACGGCCAGGGATAGGGATCTCCGGGGAGCCGTTTTTT	CASNLRPGIGISGEPFF
TRBV12-3/TRBV12-4	NA	TRBJ2-3	NA	TGTGTCAGCAGTCTCAGAGAAACCCATTATTTT	CVSSLRETHYF
TRBV4-2	NA	TRBJ2-1	TRBD2	TGTGCCAGCAGCCAATATGGACTAGCGGGAGGGAATGTGCAGTTCTTC	CASSQYGLAGGNVQFF
TRBV28	NA	TRBJ2-1	NA	TGTGCTATCAGTTCGCGGGTTTTTGGGAAGTACAATGAGCAGTTCTTC	CAISSRVFGKYNEQFF
TRBV11-2	once	TRBJ1-4	NA	TGTGCCAGCATCAGAAGTGGGACGACTAATGAAAAACTGTTTTTT	CASIRSGTTNEKLFF
TRBV10-1	NA	TRBJ1-2	TRBD1	TGCGCCGGCAGTCCCGGGACAGGGGGCGAAGGCTACACGTTC	CAGSPGTGGEGYTF
TRBV29-1	NA	TRBJ1-2	NA	TGCGGCGTTGGATCCCCGGGACACGGGAGATATGGCTACACCTTC	CGVGSPGHGRYGYTF
TRBV29-1	NA	TRBJ1-1	NA	TGCGGCGTTTCCCGACGGGCCGACACTGAAGCTTTCTTT	CGVSRRADTEAFF
TRBV4-3	NA	TRBJ2-1	TRBD2	TGCGCCAGCAGCCAGGACCTTGCGGGAGCTGAATACAAAGAGCAGTTCTTC	CASSQDLAGAEYKEQFF
TRBV5-6	NA	TRBJ1-1	NA	TGTGCCAGCAGCTCGGGAATGAGGTATAGGAACTCTGAAGCTTTCTTT	CASSSGMRYRNSEAFF
TRBV4-2	NA	TRBJ2-1	NA	TGTGCCGGCAACCAAGTTGCTATCCTTGGGGATGAGCAGTTCTTC	CAGNQVAILGDEQFF
TRBV6-6	many	TRBJ2-7	NA	TGTGCCAGCAGTTACGGCGGCCTTCCCTACGAGCAGTACTTC	CASSYGGLPYEQYF
TRBV12-3/TRBV12-4	NA	TRBJ2-7	NA	TGTGACAGTAGTTCTACAGGGAATCTCTTCTCCTACGAGCAGTACTTC	CDSSSTGNLFSYEQYF